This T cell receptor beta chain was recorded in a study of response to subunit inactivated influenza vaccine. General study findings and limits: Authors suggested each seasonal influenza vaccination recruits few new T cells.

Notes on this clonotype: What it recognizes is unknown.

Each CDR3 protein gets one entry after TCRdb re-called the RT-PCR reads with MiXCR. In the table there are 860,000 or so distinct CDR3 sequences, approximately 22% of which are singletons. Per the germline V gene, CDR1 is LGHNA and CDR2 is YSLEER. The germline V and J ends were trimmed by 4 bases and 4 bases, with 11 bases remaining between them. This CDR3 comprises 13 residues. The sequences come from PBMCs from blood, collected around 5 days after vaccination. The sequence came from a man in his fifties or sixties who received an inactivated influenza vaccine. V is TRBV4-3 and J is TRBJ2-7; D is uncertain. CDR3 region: CASSRESEYEQYF. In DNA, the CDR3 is TGCGCCAGCAGCCGGGAAAGCGAATACGAGCAGTACTTC.